This TCR beta chain was identified in a study of blood T cell repertoires in COVID-19. Original analysis: For nucleated cells, counts were estimated from reference gene primer amplification. TCRdb's table, derived via immunoSEQ multiplex PCR, lists solely in-frame clones and lacks some. That table furnishes V, J and clone size, whereas the DNA furnished D and trimming. The repertoire holds about 300,000 clones, with over 85% as singletons. Recruitment covered about two dozen US areas and drew participants whose ages spanned roughly 18 to 100 years. Germline values: CDR1 MDHEN, CDR2 SYDVKM. Trimming cost V 3 bases and J 4 bases, with 15 bases left between them. This CDR3 has 15 amino acids.

This TCR was recovered from a woman aged 50 to 60 who had been exposed to COVID-19. The chain links TRBV28 to TRBJ1-2, with a tentative D call TRBD1 (5 bases). The sequencing sample was made of PBMCs or T cells enriched from blood (not recorded which). The CDR3 loop reads CASSFRGGESYGYTF. The CDR3 DNA follows: TGTGCCAGCAGTTTCCGGGGGGGAGAATCCTATGGCTACACCTTC.